This T cell receptor beta chain was identified in a study of CD8+ T cells in alopecia areata. Turning to this clone: Germline and genes: mouse. The read ends 4 residues shy of where the CDR3 ends; the end is completed using the germline J gene.

RNA extraction and reverse transcription yielded cDNA as sequencing template. Profiling relied on immunoSEQ multiplex PCR, and the TCRdb table lists in-frame clones only, not all of them. Sampling found under 350,000 clones, none seen once. Looked up from germline, CDR1 is NSHNY and CDR2 is SYGAGN. The length of the CDR3 is 15 residues. Trimming at V came to 2 bases and at J to 1 base, leaving 3 bases not matched to a gene. Scientists pooled cutaneous lymph node cells and sorted them on CD4, CD8alpha, NKG2D, NKG2ACE and other markers. The chain combines TRBV13-1 with TRBJ2-1, with 7 nucleotides matching TRBD1. The sample taken for sequencing was CD4+ T cells sorted from a lymph node. This clonotype originated in a C3H/HeJ mouse with alopecia areata. The MHC haplotype of the strain is H2-k. The sequenced part of the CDR3 DNA is TGTGCCAGCAGTGAGCAGGGGGAGAACTATGCT. Amino acids: CASSEQGENYA. The entire CDR3 protein reads CASSEQGENYAEQFF.